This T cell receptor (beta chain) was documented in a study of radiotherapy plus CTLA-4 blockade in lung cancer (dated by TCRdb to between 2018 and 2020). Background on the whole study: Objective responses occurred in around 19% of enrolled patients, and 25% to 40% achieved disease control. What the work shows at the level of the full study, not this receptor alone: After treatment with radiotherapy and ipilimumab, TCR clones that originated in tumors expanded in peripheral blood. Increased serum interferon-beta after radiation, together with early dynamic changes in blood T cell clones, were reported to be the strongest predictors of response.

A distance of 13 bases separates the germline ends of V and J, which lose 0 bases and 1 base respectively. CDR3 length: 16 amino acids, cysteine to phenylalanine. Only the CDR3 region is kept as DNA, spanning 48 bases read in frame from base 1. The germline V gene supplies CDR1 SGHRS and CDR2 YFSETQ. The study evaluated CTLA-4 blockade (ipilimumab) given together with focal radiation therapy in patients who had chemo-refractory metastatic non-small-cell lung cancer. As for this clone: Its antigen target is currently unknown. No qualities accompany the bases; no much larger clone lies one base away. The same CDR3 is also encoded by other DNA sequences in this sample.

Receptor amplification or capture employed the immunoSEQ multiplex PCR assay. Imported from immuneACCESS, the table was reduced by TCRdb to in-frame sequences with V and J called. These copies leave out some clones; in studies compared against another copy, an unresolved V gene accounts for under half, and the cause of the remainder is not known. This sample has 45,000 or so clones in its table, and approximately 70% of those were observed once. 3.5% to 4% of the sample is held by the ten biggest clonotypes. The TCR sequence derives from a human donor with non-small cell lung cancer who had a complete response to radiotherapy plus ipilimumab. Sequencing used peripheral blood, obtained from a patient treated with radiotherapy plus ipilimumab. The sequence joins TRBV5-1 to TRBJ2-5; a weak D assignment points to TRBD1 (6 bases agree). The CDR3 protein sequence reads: CASSLGYQGTQETQYF. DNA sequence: TGCGCCAGCAGCTTGGGTTATCAGGGGACCCAAGAGACCCAGTACTTC.